A selection of T cell receptor beta chains follows, all from one sample in a study of regulatory T cells in long-lasting Graves disease. TCRdb redid the calling of the multiplex PCR reads with MiXCR, one entry per CDR3 protein. The data hold about 460,000 distinct CDR3 sequences, with about 20% observed a single time. Sequences were derived from peripheral blood mononuclear cells (PBMCs), sampled when the disease was refractory, from a patient treated with antithyroid drugs. The receptors derive from a female donor with Graves disease. Each CDR3 is given with its conserved first and last residue. D genes are given only for firm matches. The listing skips clone size in some rows; elsewhere it reads once, few, many or a size class.

v_gene	j_gene	abundance	d_gene	CDR3aa	CDR3nt
TRBV6-1	TRBJ2-5	many	TRBD1	CASSTLKAGTGGFQETQYF	TGTGCCAGCAGTACCCTAAAAGCCGGGACAGGGGGATTCCAAGAGACCCAGTACTTC
TRBV25-1	TRBJ1-2	once	NA	CASSEYAGVGYTF	TGTGCCAGCAGTGAATATGCGGGGGTTGGCTACACCTTC
TRBV12-3/TRBV12-4	TRBJ1-5	many	NA	CASSLWDDQPQHF	TGTGCCAGCAGTTTATGGGACGATCAGCCCCAGCATTTT
TRBV20-1	TRBJ2-3	NA	NA	CSAIDFYLDTQYF	TGCAGTGCTATAGATTTCTATCTAGATACGCAGTATTTT
TRBV6-8	TRBJ2-3	NA	NA	CASSPHLGTSYTQYF	TGTGCCAGCAGTCCACACCTCGGGACGTCCTATACGCAGTATTTT
TRBV20-1	TRBJ2-1	NA	NA	CSASGANEQFF	TGCAGTGCTAGCGGCGCAAATGAGCAGTTCTTC
TRBV12-3/TRBV12-4	TRBJ1-3	few	NA	CASSFLNSGNTIYF	TGTGCCAGCAGTTTTCTCAACTCTGGAAACACCATATATTTT
TRBV7-2	TRBJ1-1	many	TRBD1	CASSTRGAGGILF	TGTGCCAGCAGCACCAGAGGTGCAGGGGGAATCCTCTTT
TRBV4-1	TRBJ2-5	NA	TRBD2	CASSPTGTSGNQETQYF	TGCGCCAGCAGCCCTACCGGGACTAGCGGCAACCAAGAGACCCAGTACTTC
TRBV6-5	TRBJ1-5	many	NA	CASSYDRYQPQHF	TGTGCCAGCAGTTATGACCGATATCAGCCCCAGCATTTT
TRBV6-9	TRBJ2-1	NA	TRBD1	CASSYHLGQGNREGNEQFF	TGTGCCAGCAGTTATCACTTGGGACAGGGGAACCGGGAGGGGAATGAGCAGTTCTTC
TRBV19	TRBJ2-2	NA	TRBD2	CASSIQLAVNTGELFF	TGTGCCAGTAGTATACAGCTAGCGGTGAACACCGGGGAGCTGTTTTTT
TRBV7-2	TRBJ1-5	NA	TRBD1	CASSLDSGQGQPQHF	TGTGCCAGCAGCTTAGATAGTGGACAGGGTCAGCCCCAGCATTTT
TRBV7-9	TRBJ1-1	NA	NA	CASSPHPLRQKGNKTEAFF	TGTGCCAGCAGCCCACACCCCCTAAGACAGAAAGGGAACAAGACTGAAGCTTTCTTT
TRBV12-3/TRBV12-4	TRBJ2-6	many	TRBD1	CASSPILLDRITSGANVLTF	TGTGCCAGCAGTCCTATACTCTTGGACAGGATTACCTCTGGGGCCAACGTCCTGACTTTC
TRBV19	TRBJ2-1	NA	TRBD2	CASRVAGGYEQFF	TGTGCCAGTAGGGTAGCGGGAGGCTATGAGCAGTTCTTC
TRBV20-1	TRBJ1-4	many	TRBD1	CSANTGGSEKLFF	TGCAGTGCTAACACAGGGGGCAGTGAAAAACTGTTTTTT